The rows below give T cell receptor beta chains drawn from one sample of a study of T cell changes during pregnancy in multiple sclerosis. Produced via immunoSEQ multiplex PCR; TCRdb's table is partial and in-frame only. The sample lists 65,000 to 85,000 clones, 75% to 90% occurring once. The specimen was peripheral blood, collected after pregnancy. The source is a female donor in good health, enrolled as a control in a pregnancy study. Both conserved end residues are part of each CDR3. A D gene is named only where the DNA matches it firmly. The listing skips clone size in some rows; elsewhere it reads once, few, many or a size class.

abundance | j_gene | v_gene | d_gene | CDR3nt | CDR3aa
. | TRBJ2-7 | TRBV5-6 | TRBD1 | TGTGCCAGCAGCGCCGACAGGGGGTCACGTTACGAGCAGTACTTC | CASSADRGSRYEQYF
. | TRBJ2-5 | TRBV5-8 | . | TGTGCCAGCAGCTTGTGGGAGGAAGAGACCCAGTACTTC | CASSLWEEETQYF
. | TRBJ2-2 | TRBV27 | . | TGTGCCTCCTACTGGGGGGAGACCGGGGAGCTGTTTTTT | CASYWGETGELFF
. | TRBJ2-7 | TRBV10-3 | . | TGTGCCATCAGTGAGTTGGGCCTCTACGAGCAGTACTTC | CAISELGLYEQYF
. | TRBJ1-5 | TRBV2 | . | TGTGCCAGCAGTCGGACAGATAGCAATCAGCCCCAGCATTTT | CASSRTDSNQPQHF
. | TRBJ1-3 | TRBV9 | . | TGTGCCAGCAGCGAGACATTTACAGGGTCTGGAAACACCATATATTTT | CASSETFTGSGNTIYF
. | TRBJ1-2 | TRBV7-2 | . | TGTGCCAGCATCCCAGAGGTGGATTATGGCTACACCTTC | CASIPEVDYGYTF
once | TRBJ2-6 | TRBV19 | TRBD1 | TGTGCCAGTACTCCGGGACAGGGTTCTTCTGGGGCCAACGTCCTGACTTTC | CASTPGQGSSGANVLTF
. | TRBJ1-5 | TRBV10-3 | . | TGTGCCATCAGTGGGCTTAATGGGACAAAAAATCAGCCCCAGCATTTT | CAISGLNGTKNQPQHF
. | TRBJ1-1 | TRBV6-1 | . | TGTGCCAGCAGCCCCGACCCCGGAGGTTGGGCTTTCTTT | CASSPDPGGWAFF
. | TRBJ2-7 | TRBV5-4 | TRBD1 | TGTGCCAGCAGCTTCCTCCTCGAACAGGGGGACTACGAGCAGTACTTC | CASSFLLEQGDYEQYF
. | TRBJ1-1 | TRBV5-1 | TRBD1 | TGCGCCAGCAGCTCGGGACAGGTGAACACTGAAGCTTTCTTT | CASSSGQVNTEAFF
. | TRBJ2-5 | TRBV7-8 | . | TGTGCCAGCAGCCGACAATCCTACCAAGAGACCCAGTACTTC | CASSRQSYQETQYF
. | TRBJ2-2 | TRBV30 | TRBD2 | TGTGCCTGGAGTGCGGTTGGGGCGGGAGCGGTCGGGGAGCTGTTTTTT | CAWSAVGAGAVGELFF
. | TRBJ1-1 | TRBV4-1 | . | TGCGCCAGCACAGGGATGAACACTGAAGCTTTCTTT | CASTGMNTEAFF
. | TRBJ1-2 | TRBV2 | . | TGTGCCAGCAGTCGGGGAACTCTAGGCTATGGCTACACCTTC | CASSRGTLGYGYTF
. | TRBJ1-1 | TRBV10-2 | . | TGCGCCAGCAAGGGGACACCCACTGAAGCTTTCTTT | CASKGTPTEAFF
. | TRBJ2-7 | TRBV30 | TRBD2 | TGTGCCTGGAGTGGAATTAGCGGGGGGGACTACGAGCAGTACTTC | CAWSGISGGDYEQYF
. | TRBJ1-5 | TRBV19 | TRBD1 | TGTGCCAGTAGTCCTCGGACAGGGTCTAGCAATCAGCCCCAGCATTTT | CASSPRTGSSNQPQHF
few | TRBJ1-1 | TRBV9 | . | TGTGCCAGCAGCGTAGAGGGGAGGTCCACTGAAGCTTTCTTT | CASSVEGRSTEAFF
. | TRBJ2-5 | TRBV14 | TRBD1 | TGTGCCAGCAGCCGGGACAGGGGGAAAACACAAGAGACCCAGTACTTC | CASSRDRGKTQETQYF
once | TRBJ1-5 | TRBV19 | . | TGTGCCAGTAGTATAACAGCCAGCAATCAGCCCCAGCATTTT | CASSITASNQPQHF
. | TRBJ2-5 | TRBV9 | TRBD2 | TGTGCCAGCAGCGAGCGACTAGCGGGGATCGGGACCCAGTACTTC | CASSERLAGIGTQYF
. | TRBJ1-2 | TRBV19 | . | TGTGCCAGTAGTATCACATTGGACAGCTCCTATGGCTACACCTTC | CASSITLDSSYGYTF
. | TRBJ2-5 | TRBV7-8 | . | TGTGCCAGCAGCTTAGCGTTCGGGGGAGAGACCCAGTACTTC | CASSLAFGGETQYF
. | TRBJ2-3 | TRBV5-1 | TRBD2 | TGCGCCAGCAGCTCTGGACTAGCGGGGGGCCAGGGACGGGCAGATACGCAGTATTTT | CASSSGLAGGQGRADTQYF
. | TRBJ2-1 | TRBV5-1 | . | TGCGCCAGCAGTAGCAGTCTCAATGAGCAGTTCTTC | CASSSSLNEQFF
few | TRBJ1-1 | TRBV7-2 | . | TGTGCCAGCAGCTTAAGGAGAACCTTGAACACTGAAGCTTTCTTT | CASSLRRTLNTEAFF
. | TRBJ1-1 | TRBV14 | . | TGTGCCAGCAGCCAAGATGGCAGGGGAGCTTTCTTT | CASSQDGRGAFF
. | TRBJ2-3 | TRBV30 | TRBD2 | TGTGCCTGGAGCCGGGGGGGTCAATTTAGAGATACGCAGTATTTT | CAWSRGGQFRDTQYF
. | TRBJ1-2 | TRBV19 | . | TGTGCCAGTAGTGGATTCGGGGGAATTGGGGGTGGCTACACCTTC | CASSGFGGIGGGYTF
. | TRBJ1-2 | TRBV7-9 | . | TGTGCCAGCAGCTTAGAGGGCCGAGGGTATGGCTACACCTTC | CASSLEGRGYGYTF
. | TRBJ1-2 | TRBV19 | . | TGTGCCAGTAGTATATCAGGGGAGTTTGGCTACACCTTC | CASSISGEFGYTF
. | TRBJ2-1 | TRBV30 | TRBD2 | TGTGCCTGGAGCCCGGGTGAGGTAGCGGGCTACAATGAGCAGTTCTTC | CAWSPGEVAGYNEQFF
. | TRBJ2-5 | TRBV7-2 | TRBD1 | TGTGCCAGCAGCCCGTGGGACAGCCAACAAGAGACCCAGTACTTC | CASSPWDSQQETQYF
. | TRBJ2-3 | TRBV12-5 | . | TGTGCTAGTGGTTTGCGGGGAGATACGCAGTATTTT | CASGLRGDTQYF
. | TRBJ2-1 | TRBV19 | . | TGTGCCAGTACCGCTAGGTGGGGGCCAGAGGAGCAGTTCTTC | CASTARWGPEEQFF
. | TRBJ2-7 | TRBV10-3 | TRBD2 | TGTGCCATCAGTGAGCGACGTTTAGGCGGGAGCGGCTACGAGCAGTACTTC | CAISERRLGGSGYEQYF